This is a list of T cell receptor beta chains from one sample in a study of read filtering for tumor transcriptome and immune sequencing. TCRdb used MiXCR to reprocess the reads, holding one entry per CDR3 protein. The sample contains more than 70,000 distinct CDR3 sequences, 20% to 25% of which appear only once. Sequencing was done on a sample of a population of CD138-negative cells sorted from bone marrow. The receptors were sampled from a donor at least 40 years old with multiple myeloma. CDR3s include the opening cysteine and the closing phenylalanine or tryptophan. The D gene is left open where the match is weak. Clone size, where shown, is once, few, many, or a class for clones that have expanded.

>TRBJ2-1|many|TRBD2|TRBV19|15
CASSTLAGGNNEQFF
TGTGCCAGTAGTACCCTAGCGGGGGGTAACAATGAGCAGTTCTTC
>TRBJ2-7|many|NA|TRBV28|15
CASSLPRNGRYEQYF
TGTGCCAGCAGTTTACCCCGCAACGGTCGCTACGAGCAGTACTTC
>TRBJ2-5|few|TRBD2|TRBV7-6|16
CASSSRSGGAKETQYF
TGTGCCAGCAGCTCCCGTAGCGGGGGGGCAAAAGAGACCCAGTACTTC
>TRBJ2-1|NA|TRBD1|TRBV11-2|16
CANNPGTALNYNEQFF
TGTGCCAACAACCCAGGGACAGCTTTAAACTACAATGAGCAGTTCTTC
>TRBJ2-3|many|TRBD1|TRBV5-1|16
CASSLMRGQGTDTQYF
TGCGCCAGCAGCTTAATGAGGGGGCAAGGCACAGATACGCAGTATTTT
>TRBJ2-5|many|TRBD2|TRBV2|15
CASRNPSGAEETQYF
TGTGCCAGCAGGAATCCTAGCGGGGCAGAGGAGACCCAGTACTTC
>TRBJ1-2|NA|TRBD1|TRBV12-3/TRBV12-4|15
CASSGGQGVNYGYTF
TGTGCCAGCAGTGGGGGCCAGGGGGTTAACTATGGCTACACCTTC
>TRBJ2-3|NA|TRBD2|TRBV20-1|14
CSTRGTSFTDTQYF
TGCAGTACGCGGGGGACTTCATTCACAGATACGCAGTATTTT
>TRBJ1-1|NA|NA|TRBV29-1|13
CSASGDGNTEAFF
TGCAGCGCCTCTGGGGACGGTAACACTGAAGCTTTCTTT
>TRBJ1-5|NA|TRBD1|TRBV4-1|16
CASSHSTGAGNQPQHF
TGCGCCAGCAGCCACTCGACAGGGGCGGGCAATCAGCCCCAGCATTTT
>TRBJ2-1|large|TRBD2|TRBV4-1|16
CASSQVAGTSYNEQFF
TGCGCCAGCAGCCAAGTAGCGGGGACGTCCTACAATGAGCAGTTCTTC
>TRBJ1-1|many|NA|TRBV6-5|13
CASSYSRNTEAFF
TGTGCCAGCAGTTACTCCAGGAACACTGAAGCTTTCTTT
>TRBJ2-3|many|TRBD2|TRBV6-1|18
CASSVQHRRGARTDTQYF
TGTGCCAGCAGTGTCCAACACCGGCGGGGGGCCCGCACAGATACGCAGTATTTT
>TRBJ1-1|many|NA|TRBV28|14
CASRVVRAYTEAFF
TGTGCCAGCAGGGTCGTTCGGGCCTACACTGAAGCTTTCTTT
>TRBJ2-2|few|TRBD1|TRBV12-3/TRBV12-4|15
CASSSRQGGTGELFF
TGTGCCAGCAGTTCCCGACAGGGTGGAACCGGGGAGCTGTTTTTT
>TRBJ2-7|many|NA|TRBV6-1|13
CASSEQGRGEQYF
TGTGCCAGCAGTGAACAGGGACGAGGGGAGCAGTACTTC
>TRBJ2-2|many|TRBD1|TRBV19|14
CASSTGGNTGELFF
TGTGCCAGTAGTACAGGGGGAAACACCGGGGAGCTGTTTTTT
>TRBJ2-7|many|NA|TRBV2|14
CASSPDRSGHEQYF
TGTGCCAGCAGTCCGGACCGTTCGGGCCACGAGCAGTACTTC
>TRBJ1-1|many|NA|TRBV7-9|12
CASSLEGVRAFF
TGTGCCAGCAGCTTAGAAGGGGTACGTGCTTTCTTT
>TRBJ2-2|many|TRBD1|TRBV20-1|18
CSARKGTGSVHFTGELFF
TGCAGTGCTAGGAAGGGGACAGGCTCGGTCCATTTCACCGGGGAGCTGTTTTTT
>TRBJ2-5|many|NA|TRBV20-1|14
CSARDRSPGRTQYF
TGCAGTGCTAGAGATCGGTCCCCAGGAAGGACCCAGTACTTC
>TRBJ1-5|many|NA|TRBV7-8|16
CASSLARGQINQPQHF
TGTGCCAGCAGCTTAGCGCGTGGACAAATCAATCAGCCCCAGCATTTT
>TRBJ1-1|many|TRBD1|TRBV11-3|14
CASSPQGRRTEAFF
TGTGCCAGCAGTCCACAGGGGCGTCGGACTGAAGCTTTCTTT
>TRBJ2-5|many|NA|TRBV5-1|13
CASSATNQETQYF
TGCGCCAGCAGCGCGACTAACCAAGAGACCCAGTACTTC
>TRBJ2-3|NA|TRBD2|TRBV20-1|17
CSASKRGVTYSNQPQYF
TGCAGTGCCAGCAAACGGGGGGTAACGTATAGCAATCAGCCCCAGTATTTT
>TRBJ2-1|many|TRBD1|TRBV5-4|15
CASSWGTAAYNEQFF
TGTGCCAGCAGCTGGGGGACAGCAGCCTACAATGAGCAGTTCTTC
>TRBJ1-1|many|NA|TRBV5-1|15
CASSLLAGTNTEAFF
TGCGCCAGCAGCTTGTTGGCAGGGACGAACACTGAAGCTTTCTTT
>TRBJ1-5|few|NA|TRBV28|15
CASSPPRDINQPQHF
TGTGCCAGCAGTCCCCCTAGAGATATCAATCAGCCCCAGCATTTT
>TRBJ1-5|many|TRBD1|TRBV12-3/TRBV12-4|14
CASSRQGAVQPQHF
TGTGCCAGCAGTAGACAGGGGGCAGTTCAGCCCCAGCATTTT
>TRBJ2-3|many|TRBD2|TRBV5-1|16
CASSPGLAGSASTQYF
TGCGCCAGCAGCCCGGGACTAGCGGGGAGTGCTAGTACGCAGTATTTT
>TRBJ2-3|NA|NA|TRBV7-8|15
CASSRDHTNTDTQYF
TGTGCCAGCAGCCGGGACCACACTAACACAGATACGCAGTATTTT
>TRBJ1-1|many|TRBD1|TRBV18|16
CASSPGTGNMNTEAFF
TGTGCCAGCTCACCCGGGACAGGGAACATGAACACTGAAGCTTTCTTT
>TRBJ2-7|NA|NA|TRBV5-1|16
CASNWAPGGGSYEQYF
TGCGCCAGCAACTGGGCTCCTGGGGGGGGCTCCTACGAGCAGTACTTT
>TRBJ1-1|NA|NA|TRBV2|13
CATDSGGRAEAFF
TGTGCCACCGATTCCGGGGGGCGGGCTGAAGCTTTCTTT
>TRBJ1-1|many|NA|TRBV9|13
CASSDRTASEAFF
TGTGCCAGCAGCGATCGGACAGCCAGTGAAGCTTTCTTT
>TRBJ1-1|NA|NA|TRBV9|15
CASSVAGEGNAEAFF
TGTGCCAGCAGCGTCGCAGGGGAAGGGAACGCTGAAGCTTTCTTT
>TRBJ2-1|many|TRBD1|TRBV2|15
CASSEKGAYYNEQFF
TGTGCCAGCAGTGAAAAGGGGGCCTACTACAATGAGCAGTTCTTC
>TRBJ2-3|many|NA|TRBV28|12
CASSFMMNTQYF
TGTGCCAGCAGTTTCATGATGAATACGCAGTATTTT
>TRBJ2-7|many|NA|TRBV28|15
CASSLGSTSSYEQYF
TGTGCCAGCAGTTTAGGCAGCACGAGCTCCTACGAGCAGTACTTC
>TRBJ2-1|many|NA|TRBV30|12
CASGRSYNEQFF
TGTGCCTCAGGACGATCCTACAATGAGCAGTTCTTC
>TRBJ1-1|few|NA|TRBV5-1|13
CASSFDRNTEAFF
TGCGCCAGCAGCTTCGACAGGAACACTGAAGCTTTCTTT
>TRBJ2-1|many|TRBD2|TRBV7-8|16
CASSLTGTSGGNEQFF
TGTGCCAGCAGCTTGACCGGGACTAGCGGGGGCAATGAGCAGTTCTTC
>TRBJ1-5|many|NA|TRBV12-3/TRBV12-4|13
CASTFQGNQPQHF
TGTGCCAGCACTTTCCAGGGAAATCAGCCCCAGCATTTT
>TRBJ2-3|many|NA|TRBV28|12
CASRRNPDTQYF
TGTGCCAGCAGAAGGAACCCAGATACGCAGTATTTT
>TRBJ1-5|NA|NA|TRBV19|17
CASSIKGPPTSNQPQHF
TGTGCCAGTAGTATAAAGGGACCGCCTACTAGCAATCAGCCCCAGCATTTT
>TRBJ2-7|many|TRBD2|TRBV11-2|16
CASSPLTSGGSYEQYF
TGTGCCAGCAGCCCACTGACTAGCGGGGGCTCCTACGAGCAGTACTTC
>TRBJ2-7|many|NA|TRBV5-1|14
CASSLDSPHYEQYF
TGCGCCAGCAGCTTGGATTCACCTCACTACGAGCAGTACTTC
>TRBJ2-2|many|TRBD2|TRBV11-3|13
CASTSGGTGELFF
TGTGCCAGCACATCGGGGGGCACCGGGGAGCTGTTTTTT
>TRBJ2-1|many|NA|TRBV11-2|15
CASSLLAAPYNEQFF
TGTGCCAGCAGCTTGCTAGCAGCCCCTTACAATGAGCAGTTCTTC
>TRBJ2-7|many|NA|TRBV4-2|15
CASSQDLGLGYEQYF
TGTGCCAGCAGCCAAGACTTGGGTTTGGGCTACGAGCAGTACTTC
>TRBJ2-3|NA|TRBD2|TRBV28|15
CASSSQLAGRDTQYF
TGTGCCAGCAGTTCGCAACTAGCGGGGAGGGATACGCAGTATTTT
>TRBJ2-7|many|TRBD1|TRBV30|14
CAWSVRDRGYEQYF
TGTGCCTGGAGTGTCCGGGACAGGGGTTACGAGCAGTACTTC
>TRBJ2-5|many|NA|TRBV6-2/TRBV6-3|14
CASSPYGGKETQYF
TGTGCCAGCAGCCCCTACGGGGGAAAAGAGACCCAGTACTTC
>TRBJ1-1|NA|TRBD1|TRBV5-1|14
CASSGGQGFGEAFF
TGCGCCAGCAGCGGTGGACAGGGGTTCGGTGAAGCTTTCTTT